This T cell receptor (beta chain) is drawn from a study of CD8 T cells in Susac syndrome. Reverse transcription used 0.5 to 1 ug RNA and random hexamers. TCRdb redid the calling of the immunoSEQ multiplex PCR reads with MiXCR, one entry per CDR3 protein. Of approximately 160,000 distinct CDR3 sequences listed, 90% to 95% are singletons. Germline assignment: CDR1 MNHEY and CDR2 SVGAGI. The V gene lost 6 bases and the J gene lost 4 bases, with 12 bases spanning the gap. The CDR3 is 13 amino acids. The sample was CD4+ T cells from PBMCs. J is TRBJ1-2 and V is TRBV6-5; TRBD1 is a possible D gene (6 bases). This receptor was identified in a human donor with multiple sclerosis. In DNA, the CDR3 is TGTGCCAGCAGCGGACAGAACACCTATGGCTACACCTTC. Protein: CASSGQNTYGYTF.